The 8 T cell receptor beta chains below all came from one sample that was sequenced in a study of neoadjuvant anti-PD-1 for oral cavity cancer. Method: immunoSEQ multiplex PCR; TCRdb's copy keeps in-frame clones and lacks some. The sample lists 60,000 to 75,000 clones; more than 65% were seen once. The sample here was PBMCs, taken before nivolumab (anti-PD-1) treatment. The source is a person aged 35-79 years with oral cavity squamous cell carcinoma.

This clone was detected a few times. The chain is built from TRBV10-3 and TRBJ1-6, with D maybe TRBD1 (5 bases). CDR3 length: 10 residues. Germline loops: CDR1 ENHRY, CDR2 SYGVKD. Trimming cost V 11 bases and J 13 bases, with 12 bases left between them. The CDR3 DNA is TGTGCCCCTGGGGCAAGGCCCCTCCACTTT. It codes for CAPGARPLHF.

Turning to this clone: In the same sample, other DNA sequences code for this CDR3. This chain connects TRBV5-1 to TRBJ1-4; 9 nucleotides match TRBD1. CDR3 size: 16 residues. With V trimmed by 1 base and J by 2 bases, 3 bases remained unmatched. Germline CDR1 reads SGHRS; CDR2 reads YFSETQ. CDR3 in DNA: TGCGCCAGCAGCTTGTCAGGACAGGGGACTAATGAAAAACTGTTTTTT. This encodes CASSLSGQGTNEKLFF.

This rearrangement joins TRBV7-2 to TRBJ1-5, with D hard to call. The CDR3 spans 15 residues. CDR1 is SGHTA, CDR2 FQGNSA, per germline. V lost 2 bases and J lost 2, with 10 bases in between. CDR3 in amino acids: CASSLSFGGNQPQHF. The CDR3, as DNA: TGTGCCAGCAGCTTAAGCTTCGGGGGCAATCAGCCCCAGCATTTT.

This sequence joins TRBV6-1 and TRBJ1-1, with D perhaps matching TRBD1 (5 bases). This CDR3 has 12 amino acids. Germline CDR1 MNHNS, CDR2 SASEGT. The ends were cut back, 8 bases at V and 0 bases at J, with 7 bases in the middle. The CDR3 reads CASGGLNTEAFF. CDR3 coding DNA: TGTGCCAGCGGGGGGTTGAACACTGAAGCTTTCTTT.

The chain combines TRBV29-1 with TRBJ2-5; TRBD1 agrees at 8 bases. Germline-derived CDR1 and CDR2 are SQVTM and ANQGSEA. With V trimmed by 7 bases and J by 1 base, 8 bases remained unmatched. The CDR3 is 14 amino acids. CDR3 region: CSAFGQGLQETQYF. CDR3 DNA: TGCAGCGCCTTTGGACAGGGCCTCCAAGAGACCCAGTACTTC.

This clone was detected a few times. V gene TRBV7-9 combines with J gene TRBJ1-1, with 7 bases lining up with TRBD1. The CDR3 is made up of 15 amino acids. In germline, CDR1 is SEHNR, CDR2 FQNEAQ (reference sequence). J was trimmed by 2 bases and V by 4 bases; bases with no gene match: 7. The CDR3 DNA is TGTGCCAGCAGCTCCCAGACAGGGTTCAACACTGAAGCTTTCTTT. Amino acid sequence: CASSSQTGFNTEAFF.

CDR3 coding DNA: TGTGCCAGCAGCTTAACGACAGATACGGATGAGCAGTTCTTC. Amino acid sequence: CASSLTTDTDEQFF. The chain has TRBV5-4 and TRBJ2-1; tentatively, D is TRBD1 (5 bases). Deletions cut 2 bases from V and 8 bases from J, with 14 bases between. Germline loops: CDR1 SGHNT, CDR2 YYREEE (reference sequence). CDR3 length: 14 residues.

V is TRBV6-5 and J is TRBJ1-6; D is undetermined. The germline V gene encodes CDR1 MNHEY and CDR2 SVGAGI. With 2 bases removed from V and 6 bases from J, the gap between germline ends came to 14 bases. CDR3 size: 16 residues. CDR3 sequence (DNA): TGTGCCAGCAGTTACCCCTATCCGGACCGTAATTCACCCCTCCACTTT. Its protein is CASSYPYPDRNSPLHF.